This note documents a single T cell receptor beta chain sequence. Its antigen is unidentified. The protocol was immunoSEQ multiplex PCR, while the TCRdb copy is restricted to in-frame clones and leaves out a portion. The profile shows some 150,000 clones, just over 90% of them singletons. This sample stems from a study of T cell responses to AZD1222 COVID-19 vaccine. The V and J ends lost 0 bases and 2 bases, in that order; junction bases with no gene match: 7. CDR1 is SGHDT, CDR2 YYEEEE, per germline. This CDR3 spans 16 amino acids. General study points: Clonal diversity may have been underestimated, and the donors were mostly white British, with more females than males. Every sample of the repertoires postdated the peak T cell response.

The sequence came from an adult in good health. This rearrangement joins TRBV5-6 to TRBJ2-5; the match to TRBD1 covers 7 bases. The source material was peripheral blood, sampled on day 0 of AZD1222 vaccination. The chain's CDR3 is CASSLVGQGDQETQYF. As DNA, the CDR3 is TGTGCCAGCAGCTTGGTGGGGCAGGGGGATCAAGAGACCCAGTACTTC.